This TCR beta chain was documented in a study of T-cell memory formation after mild COVID-19. Across the study: Clusters of TCRs were largely donor specific.

TCRdb called the 5' RACE reads again in MiXCR, with one record for every CDR3 protein. The table has more than 300,000 distinct CDR3 sequences, roughly 15% seen once. Study findings and constraints: Day 15 to 85 contractors were CD4/CD8 balanced; later expanders leaned CD4+.

Trimming left V 3 bases short and J 6 bases short, with 11 bases between. The germline CDR1 and CDR2 sequences are SGDLS and YYNGEE. This CDR3 is 13 amino acids long. The table lists this clonotype with a few counts. Its antigen is not identified. The clonotype comes from a man aged 18-30 years who had mild COVID-19 (a few samples of this study predate the infection). Cell type and time point are not known. Sample: PBMCs or a T cell subset sorted from them (not recorded which). The V call is TRBV9, the J call TRBJ2-3; D possibly uses TRBD1 or TRBD2 (5 bases each). The CDR3 nucleotides are TGTGCCAGCAGCGGGGGGATGAGGGATACGCAGTATTTT. Protein product: CASSGGMRDTQYF.